This T cell receptor beta chain was sequenced for a study of T cell responses to AZD1222 COVID-19 vaccine listed by TCRdb under 2021. The study in broad terms: TCR sequencing was performed for 233 trial participants, of whom around 200 were given two doses of AZD1222 and approximately 25 were given two doses of MenACWY control vaccine. Trial participants were enrolled by age into 18-55, 56-69 and 70-plus year subgroups, with roughly 150, 30 and 60 TCR-sequenced participants respectively. General findings and caveats noted by the study authors: Reportedly, almost half of the unique spike-specific TCRs recognized epitopes lying outside the regions that are mutated in the B.1.351 and B.1.1.7 variants. Participants were mostly white British, with more females than males. The authors suggested clonal diversity may have been underestimated. The 56-69-year group was small, and its depth increase did not reach significance, likely because of low power. The whole spike protein was spanned by vaccine-associated CD4 TCRs, and dominant responses were seen in regions 160-218 and 743-854. Because no samples from the day 14 peak response were available, repertoires could be characterized only after the peak T cell response. Conclusions about previously exposed vaccinees are limited because only five to seven AZD1222 recipients were SARS-CoV-2 seropositive at baseline. After two AZD1222 doses, both the breadth and the depth of spike-specific TCRs were significantly higher than at day 0 and than in MenACWY recipients.

The CDR3 regions of human TCRbeta chains were analyzed by immunosequencing. On the authors' methods: TCRs in the repertoires were compared against a reference library of SARS-CoV-2-specific TCRs that had been generated with the MIRA antigen-specificity platform. Breadth was defined as the fraction of unique TCRs that were SARS-CoV-2-associated, and depth was defined as the fraction of total T cells that were SARS-CoV-2-associated. Each spike-specific TCR was assigned to its reactive spike region and to a CD4 or CD8 class using the MIRA data. Log10-transformed breadth and depth values were compared by one-way ANOVA with Sidak's multiple comparisons tests. The clones in this table, taken by TCRdb from immuneACCESS, are in-frame only. Not every clone is retained; where verified, under half of the shortfall comes from an unresolved V gene, and the cause of the rest is unknown. D and trimming come from the DNA, and the V and J calls and clone size come from that table. This sample gives about 140,000 clones in total; about 90% of them show up just once. Jointly, the top ten make up 7.5% to 8% of the sample.

On this clone: Its antigen has not been determined. No base quality values were provided; no much bigger clone lies one nucleotide off.

The meaning of the sample's time point label: about 28 days (+/-7) after the second vaccine dose. This specimen's treatment or condition label, per the study, means: meningococcal conjugate vaccine given as trial control. Samples from vaccinated people were obtained from the UK trials COV001 and COV002, which included a single-blind randomized controlled phase 2/3 trial of AZD1222 (ChAdOx1 nCoV-19) in healthy adults. Trial participant PBMC samples were collected at day 0 and day 28 after the second dose for TCRbeta chain sequencing. This TCR came from an adult who received the MenACWY meningococcal vaccine as a control. The material sequenced was peripheral blood, taken 28 days after the second dose of the MenACWY control vaccine.

The CDR3 has the sequence CASSLVVWQPGMAKNIQYF. DNA sequence: TGTGCCAGCAGCTTAGTTGTTTGGCAGCCGGGAATGGCCAAAAACATTCAGTACTTC. Rearrangement joined TRBV7-8 to TRBJ2-4, and perhaps TRBD2 as D gene, on 5 matching bases. Relative to germline, V is 1 base shorter and J is 1 base shorter, with 20 bases between their ends. There are 19 amino acids in the CDR3, from cysteine to phenylalanine inclusive. Just CDR3 DNA is preserved here, 57 bases in frame from base 1. CDR1 and CDR2, per the germline V gene, are SGHVS and FQNEAQ.